This T cell receptor (beta chain) was identified in a study of OX40 agonist ivuxolimab in advanced cancers. Study overall: Patients were dosed intravenously with ivuxolimab at 0.01 to 10 mg/kg every 2 weeks. Among those treated, three patients had partial responses, one with hepatocellular carcinoma and two with cutaneous melanoma. Study-wide results and limits: CD8+ T cells showed, on average, more clonal expansion than CD4+ cells.

The CDR3 consists of 18 residues. Germline CDR1 is SGHAT and CDR2 is FQNNGV. Trimming removed 3 bases from V and 2 bases from J, with 21 bases in between. The method was immunoSEQ multiplex PCR; TCRdb's version includes in-frame clones alone and lacks a portion of them. The sample contains tens of thousands of clones, 86% of which appear only once. This clone has only a few counts. The antigen is undetermined. The chain is built from TRBV11-2 and TRBJ2-3; D unresolved. The clonotype was recovered from an adult with an advanced solid tumor such as melanoma, head and neck, liver or kidney cancer. The sample in question was CD4+ or CD8+ T cells sorted from blood, obtained in a trial of the OX40 agonist ivuxolimab. This CDR3 reads CASSLDAKTLLITDTQYF. The CDR3 region has the DNA TGTGCCAGCAGCTTGGACGCCAAGACATTATTAATCACAGATACGCAGTATTTT.